The clone carrying this T cell receptor (beta chain) was observed a few times. What it binds is unknown. Unique molecular identifiers were built into the TCR beta cDNA libraries. Starting from about 0.98 to 11 million T cells, the study yielded hundreds of thousands of cDNA molecules. In TCRdb, the PCR reads were re-called with MiXCR into one record per CDR3 protein. The repertoire holds hundreds of thousands of distinct CDR3 sequences, with over 35% as singletons. Trimming stripped 5 bases from V and 10 bases from J, with 15 bases between. The CDR3 loop spans 13 amino acids. The germline CDR1 and CDR2 sequences are MRHNA and SNTAGT. This specimen belongs to a study of post-analysis software for immune sequencing data. The overall study: The disease courses spanned relapsing-remitting, secondary progressive and progressive-relapsing forms of multiple sclerosis.

Study-wide results and limits: Same-batch preparations were strongly co-clustered by F measure. In patients, about 5 TRBV segments were more frequent than in controls, with TRBV5-6, TRBV5-1 and TRBV20-1 among them. For normalized Chao1 diversity, multiple sclerosis patients scored significantly lower than controls did.

Sequencing was performed on blood. This TCR was sampled from a girl between 5 and 17 years old with multiple sclerosis. The V call is TRBV6-4, the J call TRBJ2-1; D may be TRBD2 (5 bases). The DNA for the CDR3 is TGTGCCAGCAGTAACAAGGACTCCCCAGAGCAGTTCTTC. It is translated as CASSNKDSPEQFF.